The 28 T cell receptor beta chains given below trace back to one sample, sequenced in a study of human T cells and chemical hapten exposure. TCRdb used MiXCR to reprocess the 5' RACE reads, holding one entry per CDR3 protein. The sample holds some 150,000 distinct CDR3 sequences, roughly 4% seen once. It was from unfractionated whole blood that total RNA was extracted. Receptors were obtained from a female donor in good health.

The chain recombines TRBV18 with TRBJ2-7; D is possibly TRBD2 (5 bases). The CDR3 extends over 17 amino acids. Germline V gene data show CDR1 as KGHSH and CDR2 as LQKENI. V was pared by 6 bases and J by 0 bases, with 21 bases between. Written as DNA, the CDR3 is TGTGCCAGCTCGGATAGAGCGGACGGGTGGACCTCCTACGAGCAGTACTTC. It yields the protein CASSDRADGWTSYEQYF.

Many counts were recorded for this clonotype. The V call is TRBV7-8, the J call TRBJ1-1; 7 nucleotides line up with TRBD1. CDR1 is SGHVS and CDR2 is FQNEAQ in the germline V gene. With V trimmed by 5 bases and J by 4 bases, 7 bases remained unmatched. This CDR3 contains 14 residues. This CDR3 is CASSQGDTLTEAFF. The DNA of the CDR3 is TGTGCCAGCAGCCAGGGGGATACGCTCACTGAAGCTTTCTTT.

This clonotype showed up many times. The chain has TRBV19 and TRBJ2-1; maybe TRBD2 (5 bases). The CDR3 is 14 amino acids. The V gene's germline CDR1 is LNHDA and CDR2 SQIVND (reference sequence). Trimming pared 6 bases from V and 7 bases from J, leaving 16 bases between. This chain's CDR3 is CASRRPGVSNEQFF. CDR3 nucleotides: TGTGCCAGTAGGCGCCCCGGGGTCTCTAATGAGCAGTTCTTC.

This clonotype was counted at least ten times. The chain is built from TRBV20-1 and TRBJ1-5; D might be TRBD1 (5 bases). The CDR3 has 13 residues. Trimming took off 6 bases at V and 5 bases at J, with 14 bases between the two ends. The V gene's germline CDR1 is DFQATT and CDR2 SNEGSKA (reference sequence). For the CDR3, the DNA is TGCAGTGCAACCGCCTGGGGGGATCAGCCCCAGCATTTT. Translation gives CSATAWGDQPQHF.

This chain links TRBV5-1 with TRBJ1-5, with TRBD1 matching 10 bases. V lost 1 base, J lost 5 bases, and 6 bases stayed unmatched. The CDR3 consists of 16 residues. From germline, CDR1 is SGHRS and CDR2 YFSETQ. The CDR3: CASSLFGTGEDQPQHF. The CDR3 DNA follows: TGCGCCAGCAGCTTGTTTGGGACAGGGGAGGATCAGCCCCAGCATTTT. The complete variable domain, with remaining parts taken from reference TRBV5-1 and TRBJ1-5, reads KAGVTQTPRYLIKTRGQQVTLSCSPISGHRSVSWYQQTPGQGLQFLFEYFSETQRNKGNFPGRFSGRQFSNSRSEMNVSTLELGDSALYLCASSLFGTGEDQPQHFGDGTRLSIL.

The CDR3 nucleotides are TGCAGTGCTAGCAGGCACAACGAGCAGTACTTC. Protein: CSASRHNEQYF. The V and J genes are TRBV20-1 and TRBJ2-7, with D uncertain. The CDR3 runs to 11 residues. CDR1 and CDR2 (germline): DFQATT, SNEGSKA (reference sequence). V was cut by 3 bases and J by 5 bases, with 8 bases left in between.

The chain couples TRBV4-2 to TRBJ2-3; D is perhaps TRBD2 (7 bases). Germline lookup yields CDR1 LGHNA and CDR2 YNFKEQ. This CDR3 region has 17 residues. V was cut by 0 bases and J by 3 bases, with 16 bases left in between. DNA for the CDR3: TGTGCCAGCAGCCAAGAAGGGGGGGGGTTGGGGACAGATACGCAGTATTTT. Its translation: CASSQEGGGLGTDTQYF.

This clonotype came up many times. This chain uses TRBV5-4 with TRBJ2-5; TRBD1 aligns across 9 bases. With 7 bases clipped from V and 2 bases from J, the junction kept 0 bases outside the gene matches. CDR3 length: 12 amino acids. CDR1 is SGHNT, CDR2 YYREEE, per germline (reference sequence). The CDR3 here is CASGQGQETQYF. CDR3 DNA: TGTGCCAGCGGACAGGGGCAAGAGACCCAGTACTTC.

This clonotype was counted at least ten times. The chain carries TRBV28 and TRBJ1-1; D is perhaps TRBD1 (6 bases). From germline, CDR1 is MDHEN and CDR2 SYDVKM. The CDR3 has 12 amino acids. Deletions cut 3 bases from V and 4 bases from J, with 6 bases between. DNA for the CDR3: TGTGCCAGCAGTTTCAGGGGCACTGAAGCTTTCTTT. This gives the protein CASSFRGTEAFF.

This clonotype occurred many times. The V and J genes are TRBV2 and TRBJ2-2; TRBD2 aligns across 8 bases. Germline V gene data show CDR1 as SNHLY and CDR2 as FYNNEI. The CDR3 contains 15 residues. Trimming at V came to 6 bases and at J to 8 bases, leaving 11 bases not matched to a gene. The CDR3 sequence: CASRRTSPQVGELFF. DNA of the CDR3: TGTGCCAGCAGACGGACTAGCCCCCAGGTTGGGGAGCTGTTTTTT.

This clonotype was counted at least ten times. The chain recombines TRBV27 with TRBJ2-3, with D uncertain. Per germline, CDR1 MNHEY and CDR2 SMNVEV (reference sequence). CDR3 length: 14 residues. Trimming cost V 4 bases and J 5 bases, with 13 bases left between them. The CDR3 loop is CASSSTESGDTQYF. CDR3 bases: TGTGCCAGCAGTTCTACGGAATCGGGAGATACGCAGTATTTT.

This clonotype has ten or more counts. This rearrangement joins TRBV7-2 to TRBJ2-5, with 13 positions matching TRBD2. CDR1 is SGHTA and CDR2 is FQGNSA in the germline V gene. The CDR3 sequence is 17 residues long. The V segment lost 4 bases and the J segment 4 bases; nucleotides outside the gene matches: 9. In DNA, the CDR3 is TGTGCCAGCAGCTCGGTCGGACTAGCGGGGGTGTCAGAGACCCAGTACTTC. Translating it yields CASSSVGLAGVSETQYF.

The chain carries TRBV15 and TRBJ2-7; the D gene could be TRBD1 or TRBD2 (6 bases each). CDR3 length: 15 residues. Trimming removed 1 base at V and 3 bases at J, with 13 bases between. Germline loops: CDR1 LNHNV, CDR2 YYDKDF (reference sequence). The CDR3 here is CATSRADGGSYEQYF. The CDR3 DNA is TGTGCCACCAGCAGAGCTGACGGGGGCAGCTACGAGCAGTACTTC.

This clonotype was picked up many times. The chain links TRBV7-9 to TRBJ2-7, with D possibly matching TRBD1 (6 bases). The V end lost 3 bases, the J end lost 3 bases, and 9 bases lay between the germline ends. The CDR3 contains 13 residues. Germline CDR1 reads SEHNR; CDR2 reads FQNEAQ (reference sequence). CDR3 sequence reads: CASSFRDNYEQYF. DNA of the CDR3: TGTGCCAGCAGCTTCCGGGACAACTACGAGCAGTACTTC.

This clonotype was observed many times. The V gene is TRBV5-1, the J gene TRBJ2-2; 8 bases map to TRBD1. The CDR3 contains 16 residues. The V gene end was trimmed by 5 bases and the J gene end by 0 bases; junction bases not matched to a gene: 6. Looked up from germline, CDR1 is SGHRS and CDR2 is YFSETQ. The CDR3: CASRDLTGANTGELFF. The DNA for the CDR3 is TGCGCCAGCAGGGATCTGACAGGGGCGAACACCGGGGAGCTGTTTTTT.

This clonotype has at least ten counts. This chain links TRBV12-3 or TRBV12-4 with TRBJ1-5; 9 nucleotides line up with TRBD1. This CDR3 is 15 amino acids long. J gave up 7 bases and V 1 base, and 5 bases lay outside the gene matches. The CDR3 nucleotides read TGTGCCAGCAGTTTAGGGGGACAGGGCCAACAGCCCCAGCATTTT. It is translated as CASSLGGQGQQPQHF.

This clonotype was found many times. The chain links TRBV9 to TRBJ2-3; 15 bases line up with TRBD2. Germline assignment: CDR1 SGDLS and CDR2 YYNGEE. V lost 0 bases, J lost 6 bases, and 5 bases stayed unmatched. The CDR3 is 17 residues long. The CDR3 coding sequence is TGTGCCAGCAGCGTAGGGACTAGCGGGGGGGCTGGTGATACGCAGTATTTT. This codes for CASSVGTSGGAGDTQYF.

This clonotype was observed at least ten times. The V call is TRBV29-1, the J call TRBJ2-7; weak D call: TRBD1 (6 bases). The CDR3 sequence is 11 residues long. Looked up from germline, CDR1 is SQVTM and CDR2 is ANQGSEA. Trimming shortened V by 7 bases and J by 5 bases, and 12 bases separated the two germline ends. The CDR3 nucleotides are TGCAGCGGCCGCAGGGGTCACGAGCAGTACTTC. Encoded protein: CSGRRGHEQYF.

This clonotype has at least ten counts. The chain has TRBV6-2 or TRBV6-3 and TRBJ2-1; weak D call: TRBD2 (5 bases). The CDR3 extends over 16 amino acids. V lost 2 bases, J lost 0 bases, and 11 bases lay in between. The germline gives CDR1 MNHEY, CDR2 SVGEGT. Here the CDR3 reads CASSYAGVGSYNEQFF. CDR3 coding DNA: TGTGCCAGCAGTTACGCCGGGGTTGGCTCCTACAATGAGCAGTTCTTC.

This clonotype was counted ten times or more. The chain couples TRBV5-1 to TRBJ2-5, with D possibly matching TRBD1 (5 bases). Germline V CDR1 and CDR2: SGHRS, YFSETQ. Between the trimmed V and J ends, which lost 6 bases and 3 bases, there was a span of 12 bases. CDR3 length: 13 amino acids. CDR3 residues: CASKFGREETQYF. As DNA, the CDR3 is TGCGCCAGCAAATTTGGCAGGGAAGAGACCCAGTACTTC. The entire variable domain, with the rest obtained from reference TRBV5-1 and TRBJ2-5, is as follows: KAGVTQTPRYLIKTRGQQVTLSCSPISGHRSVSWYQQTPGQGLQFLFEYFSETQRNKGNFPGRFSGRQFSNSRSEMNVSTLELGDSALYLCASKFGREETQYFGPGTRLLVL.

V usage is TRBV13 and J usage is TRBJ2-1; D is undetermined. This CDR3 comprises 15 residues. Germline V gives CDR1 PRHDT, CDR2 FYEKMQ (reference sequence). V gave up 1 base and J gave up 2 bases, with 9 bases separating them. As DNA, the CDR3 is TGTGCCAGCAGCTTAGTTGGTAGCCCCTACAATGAGCAGTTCTTC. Translating gives CASSLVGSPYNEQFF.

This clonotype was observed at least ten times. The rearrangement uses TRBV6-5 and TRBJ2-7, with 8 bases that match TRBD2. The CDR3 contains 16 residues. Germline trimming cut 0 bases from V and 3 bases from J; bases unmatched to any gene: 7. Germline loops: CDR1 MNHEY, CDR2 SVGAGI. CDR3 region: CASSYSKLAENYEQYF. CDR3 DNA sequence: TGTGCCAGCAGTTACTCGAAACTAGCGGAAAACTACGAGCAGTACTTC.

This clonotype has a handful of counts. The gene calls are TRBV18 and TRBJ2-5, with 8 bases identical to TRBD2. CDR1 KGHSH and CDR2 LQKENI come from the germline V gene. V was clipped by 3 bases and J by 4 bases; unmatched bases: 4. The length of the CDR3 is 14 residues. Written as DNA, the CDR3 is TGTGCCAGCTCACCTGCCAGCGGGGGAGAGACCCAGTACTTC. Its translation: CASSPASGGETQYF.

This clonotype has a count of ten or more. The chain combines TRBV14 with TRBJ1-2, with unresolved D. The V and J ends lost 2 bases and 4 bases respectively, with 14 bases between them. This CDR3 contains 15 residues. Germline V gene sequence: CDR1 SGHDN, CDR2 FVKESK. The CDR3 spells CASSQFQAATYGYTF. DNA of the CDR3: TGTGCCAGCAGCCAATTTCAGGCAGCTACCTATGGCTACACCTTC.

A note on this clonotype: This sequence may be a read error, since a much larger clone differs from it by one base. The V gene is TRBV20-1, the J gene TRBJ1-1; TRBD1 matches at 8 bases. Germline V gives CDR1 DFQATT, CDR2 SNEGSKA (reference sequence). The junction had 9 bases not matched to a gene; V was cut back by 7 bases and J by 8 bases. This CDR3 has 12 residues. In DNA form, the CDR3 reads TGCAGTGATAGTCCCGGACAGGGAGAAGCTTTCTTT. Protein: CSDSPGQGEAFF.

This clonotype appeared many times. The chain uses TRBV6-1 and TRBJ1-2; D gene unclear. The CDR3 has 12 residues. Germline V lookup: CDR1 MNHNS, CDR2 SASEGT. Trimming removed 3 bases at V and 4 bases at J, with 6 bases between. Here the CDR3 reads CASSDVSYGYTF. In nucleotides, the CDR3 is TGTGCCAGCAGTGATGTCAGCTATGGCTACACCTTC.

This clonotype occurred many times. The chain uses TRBV7-9 and TRBJ1-5; the D is unclear. Germline CDR1 SEHNR, CDR2 FQNEAQ (reference sequence). The CDR3 length is 15 residues. V lost 1 base to trimming and J lost 4 bases, with 11 bases between them. CDR3 bases: TGTGCCAGCAGCTTAGGATCCGGGGAAAATCAGCCCCAGCATTTT. As protein: CASSLGSGENQPQHF. Looking up the rest from reference TRBV7-9 and TRBJ1-5 gives the full variable domain: DTGVSQNPRHKITKRGQNVTFRCDPISEHNRLYWYRQTLGQGPEFLTYFQNEAQLEKSRLLSDRFSAERPKGSFSTLEIQRTEQGDSAMYLCASSLGSGENQPQHFGDGTRLSIL.

This clonotype showed up many times. The V gene is TRBV6-2 or TRBV6-3, the J gene TRBJ1-5; D unresolved. Between the trimmed V and J ends, which lost 4 bases and 5 bases, there was a span of 12 bases. Germline-derived CDR1 and CDR2 are MNHEY and SVGEGT. The CDR3 consists of 14 residues. The CDR3 protein is CASSSLAIHQPQHF. CDR3 bases: TGTGCCAGCAGTTCATTAGCGATCCATCAGCCCCAGCATTTT.